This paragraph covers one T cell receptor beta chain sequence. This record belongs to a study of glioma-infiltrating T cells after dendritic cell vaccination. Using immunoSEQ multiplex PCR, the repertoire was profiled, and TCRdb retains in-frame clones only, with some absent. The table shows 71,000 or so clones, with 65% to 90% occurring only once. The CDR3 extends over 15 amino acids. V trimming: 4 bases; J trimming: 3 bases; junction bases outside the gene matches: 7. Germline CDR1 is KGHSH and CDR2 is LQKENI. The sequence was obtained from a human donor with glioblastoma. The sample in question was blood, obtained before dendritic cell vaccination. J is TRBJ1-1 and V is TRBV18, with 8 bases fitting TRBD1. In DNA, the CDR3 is TGTGCCAGCTCACTACGGACAGGGAGGGACACTGAAGCTTTCTTT. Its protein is CASSLRTGRDTEAFF. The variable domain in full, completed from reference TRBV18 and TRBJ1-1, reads NAGVMQNPRHLVRRRGQEARLRCSPMKGHSHVYWYRQLPEEGLKFMVYLQKENIIDESGMPKERFSAEFPKEGPSILRIQQVVRGDSAAYFCASSLRTGRDTEAFFGQGTRLTVV.